This TCR beta chain was sequenced in a study of T cell repertoires in cytomegalovirus infection. Background on the study: In public TCR beta signatures, there were indications of both CMV infection and matching HLA type. Whole-study results and caveats: CMV carriers having the relevant HLA were flagged by cumulative public TCR beta family frequency. There were HLA-C-restricted CMV-specific TCR beta clonotypes dominating the ex vivo response.

The CDR3 is 16 amino acids. Looked up from germline, CDR1 is SGHTA and CDR2 is FQGNSA. The J segment lost 3 bases and the V segment lost 0 bases, leaving 4 bases of the junction unmatched. Each CDR3 protein is one row after TCRdb ran MiXCR on the reads. The sample includes 700,000 to 950,000 distinct CDR3 sequences, about 33% of them seen just once. This clonotype has a count of ten or more. The antigen is not known. The chain uses TRBV7-2 and TRBJ2-5, with 10 bases that match TRBD1. Sequencing was performed on cultured CD8+ T cells from PBMCs, taken from culture after CMV antigen stimulation. The clonotype was recovered from a human donor in good health (CMV status not recorded). Some clones in this sample may be carry-over from other donors' samples. The CDR3 coding sequence is TGTGCCAGCAGCTTAGCGATAGGACAGGGGGAAGAGACCCAGTACTTC. This codes for CASSLAIGQGEETQYF.